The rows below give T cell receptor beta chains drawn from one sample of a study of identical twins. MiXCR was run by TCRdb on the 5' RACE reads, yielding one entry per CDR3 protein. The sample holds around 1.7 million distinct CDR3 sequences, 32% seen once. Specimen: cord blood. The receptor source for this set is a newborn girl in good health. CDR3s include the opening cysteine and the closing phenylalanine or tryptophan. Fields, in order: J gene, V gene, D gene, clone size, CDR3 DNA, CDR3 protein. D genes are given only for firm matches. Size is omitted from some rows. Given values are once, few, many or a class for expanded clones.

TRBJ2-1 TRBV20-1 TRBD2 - TGCAGTGCTAGGCGGACTAGCGGGAGTTATGAGCAGTTCTTC CSARRTSGSYEQFF
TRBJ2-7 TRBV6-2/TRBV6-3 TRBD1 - TGTGCCAGCAGGAGGGACAGGGGTGGCTCCTACGAGCAGTACTTC CASRRDRGGSYEQYF
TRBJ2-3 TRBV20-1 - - TGCAGTGCTCCGCGCCTGGGCACTCGGAGCACAGATACGCAGTATTTT CSAPRLGTRSTDTQYF
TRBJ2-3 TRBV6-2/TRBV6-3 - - TGTGCCAGCAGTTACCGGCTCCCAGGCACAGATACGCAGTATTTT CASSYRLPGTDTQYF
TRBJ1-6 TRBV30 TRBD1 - TGTGCCTGGGGGACCTACCCAGGGGGCCCCTATAATTCACCCCTCCACTTT CAWGTYPGGPYNSPLHF
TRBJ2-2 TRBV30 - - TGTGCCTGGAGTGTTTTTCCAGGGAACACCGGGGAGCTGTTTTTT CAWSVFPGNTGELFF
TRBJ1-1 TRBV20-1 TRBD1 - TGCAGTGCTAGATCCGGACAGGTTGAGAACACTGAAGCTTTCTTT CSARSGQVENTEAFF
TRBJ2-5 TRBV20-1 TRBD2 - TGCAGTGCTAGAGATCGGAGGAGGGAGGGGAACCAAGAGACCCAGTACTTC CSARDRRREGNQETQYF
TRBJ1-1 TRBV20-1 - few TGCAGTGCTAGGGTTCCAGGGGCTGCGAACACTGAAGCTTTCTTT CSARVPGAANTEAFF
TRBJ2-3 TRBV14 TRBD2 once TGTGCCAGCAGCCAAGATTTGCTAGCGGGAGCATGTACGCGGTATTTT CASSQDLLAGACTRYF
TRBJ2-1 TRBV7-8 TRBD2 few TGTGCCAGCAGCTTAGTTCAGCTGAAGCTAGCGGGAGCTGAGCAGTTCTTC CASSLVQLKLAGAEQFF
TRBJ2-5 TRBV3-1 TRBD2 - TGTGCCAGCAGCCAAGGGGTAGCGGGATGGGGCAATGAGCAGTACTTC CASSQGVAGWGNEQYF
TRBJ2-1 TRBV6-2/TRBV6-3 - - TGTGCCAGCAATCCACTAGCAAATGAGCAGTTCTTC CASNPLANEQFF
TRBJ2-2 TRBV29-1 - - TGCAGCGTTGGGGGCCTTGGGACCGGGGAGCTGTTTTTT CSVGGLGTGELFF
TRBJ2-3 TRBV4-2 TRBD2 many TGTGCCAGCAGCCAACTAGGACTAGCGGGGAGTCTCGTGCAGTATTTT CASSQLGLAGSLVQYF
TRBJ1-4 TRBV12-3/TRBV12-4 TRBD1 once TGTGCCAGCAGTTTGGTGGACAGGAGATCAACTAATGAAAAACTGTTTTTT CASSLVDRRSTNEKLFF
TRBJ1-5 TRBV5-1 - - TGCGCCAGCAGCTTGGACAGGCCAAGCAATCAGCCCCAGCATTTT CASSLDRPSNQPQHF
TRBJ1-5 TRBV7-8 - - TGTGCCAGCAGCCCGGGACGGATTCAGCCCCAGCATTTT CASSPGRIQPQHF
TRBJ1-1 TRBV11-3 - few TGTGCCAGCAGCTTAGATCCAGGTGGTGAAGCTTTCTTT CASSLDPGGEAFF
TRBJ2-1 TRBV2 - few TGTGCCAGCAGTGAAGCGCTTCGGGTAGGCTATGAGCAGTTCTTC CASSEALRVGYEQFF
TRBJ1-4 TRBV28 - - TGTGCCAGCAGTTTTTCTCCGGGAACCCCGAGGGGTGAAAAACTGTTTTTT CASSFSPGTPRGEKLFF
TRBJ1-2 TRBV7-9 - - TGTGCTGAAAGGGGGGCGGTGGGCTATGGCTACACCTTC CAERGAVGYGYTF
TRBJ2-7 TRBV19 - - TGTGCCAGTAGTCAAGTCCGGTTCCCAACGCCAACCAAGCAGTACTTC CASSQVRFPTPTKQYF
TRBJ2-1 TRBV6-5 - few TGTGCCAGCAGTTACCTTAGCGGCTCCTACAATGAGCAGTTCTTC CASSYLSGSYNEQFF
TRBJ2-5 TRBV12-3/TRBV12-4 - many TGTGCTAGCAGCTTGGGTCTGTACCAAGAGACCCAGTACTTC CASSLGLYQETQYF
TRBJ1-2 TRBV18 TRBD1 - TGTGCCAGCTCACGCGCTGACAGGGGGTATGGCTACACCTTC CASSRADRGYGYTF
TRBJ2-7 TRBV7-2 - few TGTGCCAGCAGCTCAATCCGCAGGCACGAGCAGTACTTC CASSSIRRHEQYF
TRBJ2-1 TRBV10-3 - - TGTGCCATCAGTGACCCCTTAGCCCGACACAATGAGCAGTTCTTC CAISDPLARHNEQFF
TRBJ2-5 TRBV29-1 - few TGCAGCGTTGATCTAGTTTACCCTGTAGAGACCCAGTACTTC CSVDLVYPVETQYF
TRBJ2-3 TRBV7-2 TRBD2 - TGTGCCAGCGGTCGATATGAGCGGGGGCCCACAGATACGCAGTATTTT CASGRYERGPTDTQYF
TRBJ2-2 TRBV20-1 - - TGCAGTGCGGAGGGAATGAACACCGGGGAGCTGTTTTTT CSAEGMNTGELFF
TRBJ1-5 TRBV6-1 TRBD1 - TGTGCCAGCAGTGGCGGGGACAGGGCAAATCAGCCCCAGCATTTT CASSGGDRANQPQHF
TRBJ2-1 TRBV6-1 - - TGTGCCAGCAGTGAGCCAGGGTTAAACAATGAGCAGTTCTTC CASSEPGLNNEQFF
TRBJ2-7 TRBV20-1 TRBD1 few TGCAGTGCTCGGGACAGCCTAAGGGCCTACGAGCAGTACTTC CSARDSLRAYEQYF
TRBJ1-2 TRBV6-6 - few TGTGCCAGCAGTTTGGGGTATCGTGGCTACACCTTC CASSLGYRGYTF
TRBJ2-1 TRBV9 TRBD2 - TGTGCCAGCAGCGCCCGACTAGCGGGGGGTCTCAATGAGCAGTTCTTC CASSARLAGGLNEQFF